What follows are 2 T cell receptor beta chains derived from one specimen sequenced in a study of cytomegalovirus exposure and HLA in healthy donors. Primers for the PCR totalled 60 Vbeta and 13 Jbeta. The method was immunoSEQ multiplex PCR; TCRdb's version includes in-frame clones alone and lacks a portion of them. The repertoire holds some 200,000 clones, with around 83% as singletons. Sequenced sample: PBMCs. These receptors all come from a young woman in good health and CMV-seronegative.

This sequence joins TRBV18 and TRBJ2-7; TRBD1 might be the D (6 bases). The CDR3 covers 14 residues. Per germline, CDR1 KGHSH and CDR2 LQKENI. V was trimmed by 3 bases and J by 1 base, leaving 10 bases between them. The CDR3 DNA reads TGTGCCAGCTCACCGAGACAGGATTCCTACGAGCAGTACTTC. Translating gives CASSPRQDSYEQYF.

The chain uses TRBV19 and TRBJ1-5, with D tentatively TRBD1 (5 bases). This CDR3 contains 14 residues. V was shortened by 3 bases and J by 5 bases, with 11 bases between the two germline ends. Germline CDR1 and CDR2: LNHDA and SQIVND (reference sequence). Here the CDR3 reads CASSMNPRDQPQHF. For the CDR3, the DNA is TGTGCCAGTAGTATGAACCCCAGGGATCAGCCCCAGCATTTT.